This is a list of T cell receptor beta chains from one sample in a study of PD-1 blockade in mismatch repair-deficient tumors. The table came from immunoSEQ multiplex PCR; TCRdb's copy has only in-frame clones and leaves some out. The top ten hold roughly 8.7% of the sample, which has around 52,000 clones, about 84% seen once. Sequenced material: peripheral blood, taken roughly 20 weeks after starting pembrolizumab. The source is an adult with mismatch repair-deficient cancer. CDR3s include the opening cysteine and the closing phenylalanine or tryptophan. D genes are given only for firm matches. Size values are once, few and many counts, or a class for expanded clones, and some rows have none.

>NA|13|TRBJ2-1|few|TRBV15
TGTGCCACCAGCAGTAGAGGGGACAATGAGCAGTTCTTC
CATSSRGDNEQFF
>NA|13|TRBJ2-5|NA|TRBV11-3
TGTGCCAGCAGCTTGGGGCAGGGGTTTACCCAGTACTTC
CASSLGQGFTQYF
>NA|13|TRBJ1-2|few|TRBV4-1
TGCGCCAGCAGCCAAGACCAGCCAGACGGCTACACCTTC
CASSQDQPDGYTF
>TRBD1|16|TRBJ2-1|NA|TRBV5-1
TGCGCCAGCAGCTTGGGGACAGGAGACTCCTACAATGAGCAGTTCTTC
CASSLGTGDSYNEQFF
>NA|13|TRBJ1-2|NA|TRBV5-5
TGTGCCAGCAGCACCGGGACTGTGTATGGCTACACCTTC
CASSTGTVYGYTF
>NA|14|TRBJ1-2|NA|TRBV5-4
TGTGCCAGCAGCGGTAAGGGGGGCGAATATGGCTACACCTTC
CASSGKGGEYGYTF
>TRBD1|14|TRBJ2-7|few|TRBV2
TGTGCCAGCAGCCTGGGACAGAGCTCCTACGAGCAGTACTTC
CASSLGQSSYEQYF
>NA|13|TRBJ2-7|NA|TRBV27
TGTGCCAGCAGTTTCGACAGATCTTACGAGCAGTACTTC
CASSFDRSYEQYF
>TRBD2|19|TRBJ2-1|NA|TRBV27
TGTGCCAGCAGTTCACAACGGACTAGCGGAGGGAGCTCCTACAATGAGCAGTTCTTC
CASSSQRTSGGSSYNEQFF
>TRBD2|15|TRBJ2-3|NA|TRBV11-2
TGTGCCAGCAGCCTGCCGGGACTAGGCGCAGATACGCAGTATTTT
CASSLPGLGADTQYF
>TRBD2|15|TRBJ2-7|NA|TRBV19
TGTGCCAGTAGTACCGGGACTAGCGGGAGTATCGAGCAGTACTTC
CASSTGTSGSIEQYF
>TRBD1|18|TRBJ1-4|NA|TRBV18
TGTGCCAGCTCGCTCACGGGACAGGGGGGAAGAACTAATGAAAAACTGTTTTTT
CASSLTGQGGRTNEKLFF
>NA|14|TRBJ2-7|NA|TRBV6-6
TGTGCCAGCAGGAAGGGACTCGAAAAGTACGAGCAGTACTTC
CASRKGLEKYEQYF
>NA|14|TRBJ1-5|NA|TRBV7-8
TGTGCCAGCAGCTTAGGGGAGGGCAATCAGCCCCAGCATTTT
CASSLGEGNQPQHF
>NA|13|TRBJ1-2|NA|TRBV6-1
TGTGCCAGCAGTGTAGAGGGAGGCTATGGCTACACCTTC
CASSVEGGYGYTF
>NA|13|TRBJ1-1|NA|TRBV5-5
TGTGCCAGCAGCTTGGGGGTGAACACTGAAGCTTTCTTT
CASSLGVNTEAFF
>NA|12|TRBJ2-3|NA|TRBV7-9
TGTGCCAGCAGCCAGCAGACAGATACGCAGTATTTT
CASSQQTDTQYF
>TRBD1|16|TRBJ2-1|NA|TRBV28
TGTGCCAGCATCCCCCCTGGGCAGGGGGCGATCGATGAGCAGTTCTTC
CASIPPGQGAIDEQFF
>TRBD1|15|TRBJ1-2|NA|TRBV5-1
TGCGCCAGCAGCCCCGGACAGGGGGCGAACTATGGCTACACCTTC
CASSPGQGANYGYTF
>TRBD1|14|TRBJ1-2|NA|TRBV5-1
TGCGCCAGCAGCTTGGGGGGACAGGAGGATGGCTACACCTTC
CASSLGGQEDGYTF
>TRBD1|15|TRBJ1-1|NA|TRBV29-1
TGCAGCGCGCCCGGGACAGGGGGCATGAACACTGAAGCTTTCTTT
CSAPGTGGMNTEAFF
>TRBD2|19|TRBJ2-1|NA|TRBV11-3
TGTGCCAGCAGCTTAGGATCGGCTAGCGGGAGTTCACGGGACAATGAGCAGTTCTTC
CASSLGSASGSSRDNEQFF
>NA|16|TRBJ2-2|many|TRBV19
TGTGCCAGTAGTATAGCGCGCCTCCTGGGCACCGGGGAGCTGTTTTTT
CASSIARLLGTGELFF
>TRBD1|13|TRBJ2-7|NA|TRBV2
TGTGCCAGCAGTAAAGGACAGGCCTACGAGCAGTACTTC
CASSKGQAYEQYF
>NA|17|TRBJ2-4|NA|TRBV7-9
TGTGCCAGCAGCAGAGATAGTGGAGTCGTGGCCAAAAACATTCAGTACTTC
CASSRDSGVVAKNIQYF
>TRBD2|14|TRBJ2-1|NA|TRBV7-2
TGTGCCAGCAGCCTGGGGACTAGAGGGAATGAGCAGTTCTTC
CASSLGTRGNEQFF
>NA|15|TRBJ2-5|NA|TRBV5-1
TGCGCCAGCAGCTTGGAGGGCAGGGGTATCGAGACCCAGTACTTC
CASSLEGRGIETQYF
>NA|12|TRBJ1-1|NA|TRBV6-6
TGTGCCAGCAGTTACTTGACAACTGAAGCTTTCTTT
CASSYLTTEAFF
>NA|12|TRBJ2-7|NA|TRBV5-5
TGTGCCAGCAGCTTGGACACCTACGAGCAGTACTTC
CASSLDTYEQYF
>NA|13|TRBJ1-1|NA|TRBV2
TGTGCCAGCTGTCGGACGGTGAACGCTGAAGCTTTCTTT
CASCRTVNAEAFF
>TRBD1|14|TRBJ1-1|NA|TRBV19
TGTGCCACTCAGGTCCGGGACAGGGGGCGTGAAGCTTTCTTT
CATQVRDRGREAFF
>TRBD1|14|TRBJ1-2|NA|TRBV6-6
TGTGCCAGCAGTCAGGGACAGGGCCTCTATGGCTACACCTTC
CASSQGQGLYGYTF
>NA|12|TRBJ1-2|NA|TRBV11-1
TGTGCCAGCAGTGGGGGGTACTATGGCTACACCTTC
CASSGGYYGYTF
>NA|14|TRBJ2-5|NA|TRBV6-6
TGTGCCAGCAGTTATATGGACAGATGGGAGACCCAGTACTTC
CASSYMDRWETQYF
>TRBD2|18|TRBJ2-2|NA|TRBV5-6
TGTGCCAGCAGCGGCGGGACTAGCGGGAGAACGACCACCGGGGAGCTGTTTTTT
CASSGGTSGRTTTGELFF
>NA|12|TRBJ2-7|NA|TRBV7-9
TGTGCCAGCAGCCGTAGAACCTACGAGCAGTACTTC
CASSRRTYEQYF
>TRBD1|14|TRBJ1-2|NA|TRBV27
TGTGCCAGCAGTATTACAGGGGGCGGCTATGGCTACACCTTC
CASSITGGGYGYTF
>TRBD2|16|TRBJ2-1|NA|TRBV5-5
TGTGCCAGCAGCCCCGTGGGGCGGGAGGGCCGGGATGAGCAGTTCTTC
CASSPVGREGRDEQFF
>NA|15|TRBJ2-4|NA|TRBV25-1
TGTGCCAGCAGTGAGTCACAGGTATCGAAAAACATTCAGTACTTC
CASSESQVSKNIQYF
>NA|14|TRBJ2-7|once|TRBV7-9
TGTGCCAGCAGCTTAGGAGGACAGTTCTACGAGCAGTACTTC
CASSLGGQFYEQYF
>NA|16|TRBJ1-5|NA|TRBV6-6
TGTGCCAGCAGTTACTCCGATTCGGGAATTAATCAGCCCCAGCATTTT
CASSYSDSGINQPQHF
>NA|13|TRBJ2-7|NA|TRBV19
TGTGCCAGTAGTATAGAACGAGGGAGGGAGCAGTACTTC
CASSIERGREQYF
>NA|8|TRBJ2-7|few|TRBV4-2
TGTGCCAGCAGCTCCCGTCCCTTC
CASSSRPF
>NA|17|TRBJ1-2|NA|TRBV7-9
TGTGCCAGCAGCTCGCTATACGGACCGTCTTCTGACTATGGCTACACCTTC
CASSSLYGPSSDYGYTF
>NA|14|TRBJ1-2|few|TRBV4-2
TGTGCCAGCAGCCCGGGACCTGCTAACTATGGCTACACCTTC
CASSPGPANYGYTF